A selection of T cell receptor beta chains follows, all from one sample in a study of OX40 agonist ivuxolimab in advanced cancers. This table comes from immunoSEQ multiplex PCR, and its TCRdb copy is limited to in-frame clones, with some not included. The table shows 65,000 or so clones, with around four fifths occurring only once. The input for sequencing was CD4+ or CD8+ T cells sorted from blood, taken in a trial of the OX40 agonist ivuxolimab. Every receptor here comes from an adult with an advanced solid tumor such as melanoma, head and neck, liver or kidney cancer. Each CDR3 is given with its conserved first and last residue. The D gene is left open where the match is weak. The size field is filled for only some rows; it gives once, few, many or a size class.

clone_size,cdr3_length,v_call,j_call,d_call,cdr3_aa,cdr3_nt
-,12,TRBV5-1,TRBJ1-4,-,CASSLGTEKLFF,TGCGCCAGCAGCTTGGGGACAGAAAAACTGTTTTTT
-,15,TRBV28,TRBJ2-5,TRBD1,CASSTPGQGVETQYF,TGTGCCAGCTCGACGCCGGGACAGGGTGTGGAGACCCAGTACTTC
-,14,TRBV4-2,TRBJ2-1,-,CASSQEGGGNEQFF,TGTGCCAGCAGCCAGGAGGGAGGGGGGAATGAGCAGTTCTTC
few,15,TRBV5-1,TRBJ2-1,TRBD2,CASSDATSALYEQFF,TGCGCCAGCAGCGACGCGACTAGCGCTCTTTACGAGCAGTTCTTC
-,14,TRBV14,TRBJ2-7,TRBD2,CASSQDPSGGEQYF,TGTGCCAGCAGCCAAGACCCTAGCGGGGGAGAGCAGTACTTC
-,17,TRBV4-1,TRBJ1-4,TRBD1,CASSQDSKGARGEKLFF,TGCGCCAGCAGCCAAGATAGTAAGGGGGCTCGGGGTGAAAAACTGTTTTTT
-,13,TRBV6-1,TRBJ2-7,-,CASRGSGSYEQYF,TGTGCCAGCCGGGGGAGCGGATCCTACGAGCAGTACTTC
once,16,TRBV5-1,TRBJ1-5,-,CASSPGNPPVNGPQHF,TGCGCCAGCAGCCCCGGGAACCCACCCGTTAATGGGCCCCAGCATTTT
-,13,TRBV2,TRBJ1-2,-,CASTRTVYYGYTF,TGTGCCAGCACCAGGACTGTATATTATGGCTACACCTTC
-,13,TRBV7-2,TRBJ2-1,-,CASSALGGNEQFF,TGTGCCAGCAGCGCGCTCGGGGGTAATGAGCAGTTCTTC
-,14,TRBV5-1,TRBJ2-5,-,CASHPRPPGETQYF,TGCGCCAGTCACCCTCGACCTCCTGGAGAGACCCAGTACTTC
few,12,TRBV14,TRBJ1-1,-,CASSLKRHSAFF,TGTGCCAGCAGCTTAAAGCGTCATTCAGCTTTCTTT
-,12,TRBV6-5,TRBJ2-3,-,CASSYGTDTQYF,TGTGCCAGCAGCTACGGCACAGATACGCAGTATTTT
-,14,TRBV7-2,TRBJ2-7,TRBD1,CASSPTGLRGEQYF,TGTGCCAGCAGCCCGACAGGGCTTAGGGGGGAGCAGTACTTC
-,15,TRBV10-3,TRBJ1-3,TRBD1,CAIRQGTFSGNTIYF,TGTGCCATCCGACAGGGCACGTTCTCTGGAAACACCATATATTTT
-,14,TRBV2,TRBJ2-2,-,CASNHKQGAGELFF,TGTGCCAGCAATCATAAACAGGGTGCCGGGGAGCTGTTTTTT
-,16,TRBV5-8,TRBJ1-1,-,CASSSHRDSWGTEAFF,TGTGCCAGCAGCTCACACCGGGACTCGTGGGGGACTGAAGCTTTCTTT
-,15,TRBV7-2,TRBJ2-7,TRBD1,CASSLEDRGYYEQYF,TGTGCCAGCAGCTTAGAGGACAGGGGCTACTACGAGCAGTACTTC
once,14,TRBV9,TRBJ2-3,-,CASSIRPSTDTQYF,TGTGCCAGCAGCATCAGACCGAGCACAGATACGCAGTATTTT
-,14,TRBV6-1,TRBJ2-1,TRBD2,CASSPTSGYNEQFF,TGTGCCAGCTCCCCGACTAGCGGGTACAATGAGCAGTTCTTC
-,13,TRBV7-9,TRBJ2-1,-,CASSSTGPWRQFF,TGTGCCAGCAGCTCGACGGGCCCTTGGAGGCAGTTCTTC
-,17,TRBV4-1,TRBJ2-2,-,CASSQGLTGRGTGELFF,TGCGCCAGCAGCCAAGGTCTTACGGGGAGAGGCACCGGGGAGCTGTTTTTT
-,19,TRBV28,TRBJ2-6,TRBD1,CASSPILGQGRSGANVLTF,TGTGCCAGCAGTCCAATACTCGGACAGGGGCGCTCTGGGGCCAACGTCCTGACTTTC
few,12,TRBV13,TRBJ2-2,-,CASSLDPGELFF,TGTGCCAGCAGCTTAGACCCCGGGGAGCTGTTTTTT
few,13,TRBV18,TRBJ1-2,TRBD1,CASSRDRDYGYTF,TGTGCCAGCTCACGGGACAGGGACTATGGCTACACCTTC
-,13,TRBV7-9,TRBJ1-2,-,CASTPRAFYGYTF,TGTGCCAGCACTCCCAGGGCGTTTTATGGCTACACCTTC
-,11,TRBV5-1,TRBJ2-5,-,CASSLEVTQYF,TGCGCCAGCAGCTTGGAGGTGACCCAGTACTTC
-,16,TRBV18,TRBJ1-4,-,CASSPYILGDNEKLFF,TGTGCCAGCTCACCCTATATCTTGGGGGATAATGAAAAACTGTTTTTT
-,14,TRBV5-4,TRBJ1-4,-,CASSFRDINEKLFF,TGTGCCAGCAGCTTCCGGGACATTAATGAAAAACTGTTTTTT
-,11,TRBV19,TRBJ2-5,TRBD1,CAGTGEETQYF,TGTGCCGGGACAGGTGAAGAGACCCAGTACTTC
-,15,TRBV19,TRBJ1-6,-,CASSIGTALRTPLHF,TGTGCCAGTAGTATAGGGACGGCCCTTCGGACACCCCTCCACTTT
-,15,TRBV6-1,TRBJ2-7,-,CASSVRDIGPYEQYF,TGTGCCAGCAGTGTCCGGGACATCGGGCCCTACGAGCAGTACTTC
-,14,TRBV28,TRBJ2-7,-,CASRKSGPTGEQYF,TGTGCCAGCAGAAAAAGCGGGCCGACTGGGGAGCAGTACTTC
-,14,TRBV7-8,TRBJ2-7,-,CASSSSFLGDEQYF,TGTGCCAGCAGCTCGTCTTTTCTCGGCGACGAGCAGTACTTC
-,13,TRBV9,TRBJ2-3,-,CASSVDGIATQYF,TGTGCCAGCAGCGTTGACGGGATAGCTACGCAGTATTTT
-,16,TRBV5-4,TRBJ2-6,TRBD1,CASTGQAFRGANVLTF,TGTGCCAGCACGGGACAGGCTTTTCGTGGGGCCAACGTCCTGACTTTC
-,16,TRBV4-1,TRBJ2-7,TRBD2,CASSRMGLTPSYEQYF,TGCGCCAGCAGCCGGATGGGACTAACCCCCTCCTACGAGCAGTACTTC
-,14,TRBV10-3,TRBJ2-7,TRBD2,CAISESLAGYEQYF,TGTGCCATCAGCGAATCCCTAGCGGGATATGAGCAGTACTTC
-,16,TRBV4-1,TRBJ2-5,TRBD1,CASSQYPGQGSREQYF,TGCGCCAGCAGCCAATACCCGGGACAGGGTTCGAGGGAGCAGTACTTC
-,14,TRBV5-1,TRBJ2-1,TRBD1,CASSSGQGLGEQFF,TGCGCCAGCAGCTCGGGACAGGGGCTCGGTGAGCAGTTCTTC
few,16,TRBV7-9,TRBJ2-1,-,CASSLATDSSYNEQFF,TGTGCCAGCAGCCTCGCGACTGACAGCTCCTACAATGAGCAGTTCTTC
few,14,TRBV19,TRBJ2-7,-,CASSPSGTPGEQYF,TGTGCCAGTAGCCCCTCCGGGACCCCCGGCGAGCAGTACTTC
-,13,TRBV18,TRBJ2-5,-,CASSPETEETQYF,TGTGCCAGCTCACCCGAGACAGAAGAGACCCAGTACTTC
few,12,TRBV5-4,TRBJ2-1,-,CASSLAVGEQFF,TGTGCCAGCAGCTTGGCCGTGGGGGAGCAGTTCTTC
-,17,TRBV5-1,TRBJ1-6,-,CASSLIELVGRDSPLHF,TGCGCCAGCAGCTTGATCGAGTTGGTGGGGAGGGATTCACCCCTCCACTTT
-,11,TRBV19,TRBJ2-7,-,CASSIGYEQYF,TGTGCCAGTAGTATAGGATACGAGCAGTACTTC
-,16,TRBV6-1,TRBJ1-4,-,CASSESYGLLNEKLFF,TGTGCCAGCAGTGAATCATACGGCCTTCTTAATGAAAAACTGTTTTTT
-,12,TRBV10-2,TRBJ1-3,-,CASSWGRNTIYF,TGCGCCAGCAGCTGGGGTAGGAACACCATATATTTT
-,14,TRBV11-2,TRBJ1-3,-,CASSRGNTGNTIYF,TGTGCCAGCAGCAGAGGCAACACTGGAAACACCATATATTTT